Presented here are 25 T cell receptor beta chains from one specimen sequenced in a study of blood T cell repertoires in COVID-19 (dated by TCRdb to about 2020). The library came from the immunoSEQ multiplex PCR assay. TCRdb retrieved this table from immuneACCESS and kept in-frame rearrangements only. Not all clones are present; in checked studies, unresolved V genes account for under half, and no reason is known for the remainder. The sample contains under 300,000 clones, about 80% of them found a single time. Under 5.5% of the sample lies in the top ten. Sample: peripheral blood. Receptors were obtained from a woman aged 80 or over with active or convalescent COVID-19.

This chain joins TRBV2 and TRBJ1-5; weak D call: TRBD1 (6 bases). V was pared by 6 bases and J by 0 bases, with 9 bases between. The germline V gene encodes CDR1 SNHLY and CDR2 FYNNEI. The CDR3 extends over 14 amino acids. In nucleotides, the CDR3 is TGTGCCAGCAGGGGGACATATAGCAATCAGCCCCAGCATTTT. Protein sequence: CASRGTYSNQPQHF.

The chain carries TRBV4-1 and TRBJ1-6; D is unclear. Trimming cost V 8 bases and J 5 bases, with 16 bases left between them. This CDR3 region has 15 residues. Germline-derived CDR1 and CDR2 are MGHRA and YSYEKL. This CDR3 is CASSRGYVNNSPLHF. In DNA form, the CDR3 reads TGCGCCAGCTCACGGGGTTACGTTAATAATTCACCCCTCCACTTT.

This clone came up a few times. The rearrangement joins TRBV6-5 to TRBJ1-1; TRBD1 matches at 8 bases. Losses at the gene ends were 5 bases for V and 1 base for J; bases not matched to a gene: 6. Germline CDR1 is MNHEY and CDR2 is SVGAGI. The CDR3 has 15 residues. The CDR3 DNA reads as TGTGCCAGCAGTCTCCGGACAGGGCAGAACACTGAAGCTTTCTTT. The encoded protein is CASSLRTGQNTEAFF.

V is TRBV19 and J is TRBJ2-2, with D possibly being TRBD2 (5 bases). This CDR3 is built from 14 residues. The V gene lost 5 bases and the J gene lost 3 bases, with 10 bases spanning the gap. Per germline, CDR1 LNHDA and CDR2 SQIVND (reference sequence). The CDR3, as DNA: TGTGCCAGTAGTGGGCTAGCTGACACCGGGGAGCTGTTTTTT. This translates into CASSGLADTGELFF.

This chain uses TRBV2 with TRBJ1-5, with D perhaps TRBD1 (5 bases). This CDR3 has 15 residues. Trimming cost V 5 bases and J 4 bases, with 15 bases left between them. Germline V gene data show CDR1 as SNHLY and CDR2 as FYNNEI. CDR3 residues: CASSPGRVGNQPQHF. The CDR3 DNA is TGTGCCAGCAGTCCAGGGAGGGTGGGGAATCAGCCCCAGCATTTT.

J is TRBJ1-1 and V is TRBV27; 8 nucleotides align to TRBD1. The CDR3 is 17 residues long. J was trimmed by 0 bases and V by 6 bases; bases with no gene match: 12. Germline CDR1 reads MNHEY; CDR2 reads SMNVEV (reference sequence). CDR3 nucleotides: TGTGCCAGCAGGCCGCCGGGACAGGCCACCATGAACACTGAAGCTTTCTTT. Its translation is CASRPPGQATMNTEAFF.

This chain joins TRBV2 and TRBJ1-2; 8 nucleotides line up with TRBD1. Germline CDR1 SNHLY, CDR2 FYNNEI. This CDR3 is 14 amino acids long. The J segment lost 5 bases and the V segment lost 5 bases, leaving 7 bases of the junction unmatched. The chain's CDR3 is CASSPDRGYYGYTF. The CDR3 region has the DNA TGTGCCAGCAGTCCTGACAGGGGTTATTATGGCTACACCTTC.

The V call is TRBV5-1, the J call TRBJ2-7; D may be TRBD2 (6 bases). The CDR3 extends over 15 amino acids. V was clipped by 0 bases and J by 2 bases, with 12 bases between them. Germline V gene lookup returns CDR1 SGHRS and CDR2 YFSETQ. The chain's CDR3 is CASSLEGGVTYEQYF. The CDR3 DNA sequence: TGCGCCAGCAGCTTGGAGGGCGGGGTGACCTACGAGCAGTACTTC.

The V call is TRBV29-1, the J call TRBJ2-4, with 8 bases that match TRBD2. Germline-derived CDR1 and CDR2 are SQVTM and ANQGSEA. The length of the CDR3 is 14 residues. With 6 bases clipped from V and 0 bases from J, the junction kept 4 bases outside the gene matches. In DNA, the CDR3 is TGCAGCGTATCGGGGGGGGAAGCCAAAAACATTCAGTACTTC. Translation gives CSVSGGEAKNIQYF. The full variable domain, in which reference TRBV29-1 and TRBJ2-4 provide the parts outside the CDR3, is SAVISQKPSRDICQRGTSLTIQCQVDSQVTMMFWYRQQPGQSLTLIATANQGSEATYESGFVIDKFPISRPNLTFSTLTVSNMSPEDSSIYLCSVSGGEAKNIQYFGAGTRLSVL.

V and J are TRBV6-1 and TRBJ2-7, with D perhaps TRBD2 (7 bases). This CDR3 region has 14 residues. Between the trimmed V and J ends, which lost 3 bases and 2 bases, there was a span of 11 bases. Germline V gene sequence: CDR1 MNHNS, CDR2 SASEGT. The chain's CDR3 is CASSDGGLAYEQYF. Written as DNA, the CDR3 is TGTGCCAGCAGTGACGGGGGGCTAGCCTACGAGCAGTACTTC.

The gene calls are TRBV3-1 (or the pseudogene TRBV3-2) and TRBJ1-1, with 9 bases matching TRBD1. CDR3 size: 13 residues. J was trimmed by 10 bases and V by 4 bases; bases with no gene match: 7. Germline CDR1 reads LGHDT; CDR2 reads YNNKEL (reference sequence). The CDR3 spells CASSPRQGGGAFF. In DNA form, the CDR3 reads TGTGCCAGCAGCCCCAGACAGGGGGGAGGAGCTTTCTTT.

The chain carries TRBV21-1 and TRBJ2-3; the D call of TRBD2 is as the table states it, not checked on the DNA. TRBV21-1 constitutes a pseudogene. CDR3 length equals 16 residues. The CDR3, as DNA: TGTGCCAGCAGAAAGAACAGCGGGAGGTACGGAGATACGCAGTATTTT. This translates into CASRKNSGRYGDTQYF.

V is TRBV7-8 and J is TRBJ1-1; 11 nucleotides match TRBD1. The trim removed 1 base at V and 7 bases at J, leaving 2 bases unmatched. This CDR3 is built from 14 residues. The germline V gene encodes CDR1 SGHVS and CDR2 FQNEAQ. The CDR3 sequence: CASSLGGTGGEAFF. CDR3 coding DNA: TGTGCCAGCAGCTTAGGTGGGACAGGGGGTGAAGCTTTCTTT.

The J gene is TRBJ2-5, the V gene TRBV6-6, with D unresolved. V lost 6 bases and J lost 0, with 8 bases in between. CDR1 and CDR2 from the germline V gene are MNHNY and SVGAGI (reference sequence). CDR3 size: 13 residues. Here the CDR3 DNA reads TGTGCCAGCAGCCCGAGATACCAAGAGACCCAGTACTTC. This gives the protein CASSPRYQETQYF.

This sequence joins TRBV3-1 (or the pseudogene TRBV3-2) and TRBJ2-7; D remains ambiguous. CDR1 LGHDT and CDR2 YNNKEL come from the germline V gene (reference sequence). V lost 0 bases, J lost 9 bases, and 12 bases lay in between. The CDR3 is 13 amino acids. In DNA, the CDR3 is TGTGCCAGCAGCCAAGATCCCTATCTTGGGCAGTACTTC. Translating it yields CASSQDPYLGQYF.

This clone was seen once. The chain uses TRBV28 and TRBJ1-5; D call uncertain. This CDR3 is built from 14 residues. Germline lookup yields CDR1 MDHEN and CDR2 SYDVKM. The germline V and J ends were trimmed by 6 bases and 0 bases, with 9 bases remaining between them. The DNA for the CDR3 is TGTGCCAGCAGAACCGGGAATAGCAATCAGCCCCAGCATTTT. Its translation is CASRTGNSNQPQHF.

The gene calls are TRBV7-9 and TRBJ1-2; D might be TRBD1 (6 bases). In germline, CDR1 is SEHNR, CDR2 FQNEAQ (reference sequence). The CDR3 is 13 residues long. V was clipped by 5 bases and J by 3 bases, with 10 bases between them. The CDR3 here is CASSPDRYYGYTF. In DNA form, the CDR3 reads TGTGCCAGCAGCCCGGACAGATACTATGGCTACACCTTC.

J is TRBJ2-1 and V is TRBV6-6; 15 positions match TRBD2. Trimming took 5 bases from V and 8 from J; bases not matched to a gene: 10. Germline assignment: CDR1 MNHNY and CDR2 SVGAGI (reference sequence). The CDR3 is 17 amino acids. The CDR3 DNA is TGTGCCAGCAGTCCCACCGGGACTAGCGGGGGGTTTTATGAGCAGTTCTTC. It specifies CASSPTGTSGGFYEQFF.

The chain joins TRBV5-1 to TRBJ1-2, with 8 bases that match TRBD1. J was trimmed by 7 bases and V by 4 bases; bases with no gene match: 6. The CDR3 runs to 13 residues. Germline lookup yields CDR1 SGHRS and CDR2 YFSETQ. The CDR3 spells CASSPGQEGGYTF. For the CDR3, the DNA is TGCGCCAGCAGCCCGGGACAGGAGGGTGGCTACACCTTC.

The chain couples TRBV6-2 or TRBV6-3 to TRBJ2-3, with TRBD2 identical over 10 bases. Germline V lookup: CDR1 MNHEY, CDR2 SVGEGT. The CDR3 runs to 14 residues. Losses at the gene ends were 6 bases for V and 4 bases for J; bases not matched to a gene: 4. This CDR3 is CASRPSGGPDTQYF. The DNA for the CDR3 is TGTGCCAGCAGGCCTAGCGGGGGACCAGATACGCAGTATTTT.

The J gene is TRBJ1-4, the V gene TRBV28, with a possible D match to TRBD1 (6 bases). CDR1 is MDHEN, CDR2 SYDVKM, per germline. Between the trimmed V and J ends, which lost 7 bases and 3 bases, there was a span of 15 bases. CDR3 length: 15 residues. The CDR3 loop is CASTAWTVPNEKLFF. The CDR3 DNA is TGTGCCAGCACTGCCTGGACAGTCCCTAATGAAAAACTGTTTTTT.

The CDR3 DNA sequence: TGTGCCAGCAGGGGACAGGGTGTTAATGAAAAACTGTTTTTT. Translation gives CASRGQGVNEKLFF. The J gene is TRBJ1-4, the V gene TRBV6-6, with TRBD1 identical over 9 bases. Germline V CDR1 and CDR2: MNHNY, SVGAGI (reference sequence). The CDR3 runs to 14 residues. Trimming removed 6 bases from V and 4 bases from J; junction bases left unmatched: 3.

The CDR3, as DNA: TGTGCCAGCAGTGACACAGAGAACACTGAAGCTTTCTTT. Translated: CASSDTENTEAFF. The chain recombines TRBV6-4 with TRBJ1-1; D not resolved. Germline CDR1 reads MRHNA; CDR2 reads SNTAGT. V lost 2 bases and J lost 1, with 5 bases in between. The CDR3 is 13 residues long.

The CDR3, as DNA: TGTGCCAGCAGATATACAGTGACAAGCAATCAGCCCCAGCATTTT. As protein: CASRYTVTSNQPQHF. The chain is built from TRBV6-5 and TRBJ1-5; D unresolved. V lost 6 bases to trimming and J lost 1 base, with 13 bases between them. Germline CDR1 and CDR2: MNHEY and SVGAGI. The CDR3 extends over 15 amino acids.

The chain carries TRBV5-6 and TRBJ1-5; 7 nucleotides agree with TRBD1. CDR3 size: 16 residues. In germline, CDR1 is SGHDT, CDR2 YYEEEE. Unmatched junction bases numbered 6, after V lost 0 bases and J lost 3 bases. CDR3 in amino acids: CASSLAGTAFNQPQHF. In DNA form, the CDR3 reads TGTGCCAGCAGCTTGGCCGGGACAGCCTTCAATCAGCCCCAGCATTTT.